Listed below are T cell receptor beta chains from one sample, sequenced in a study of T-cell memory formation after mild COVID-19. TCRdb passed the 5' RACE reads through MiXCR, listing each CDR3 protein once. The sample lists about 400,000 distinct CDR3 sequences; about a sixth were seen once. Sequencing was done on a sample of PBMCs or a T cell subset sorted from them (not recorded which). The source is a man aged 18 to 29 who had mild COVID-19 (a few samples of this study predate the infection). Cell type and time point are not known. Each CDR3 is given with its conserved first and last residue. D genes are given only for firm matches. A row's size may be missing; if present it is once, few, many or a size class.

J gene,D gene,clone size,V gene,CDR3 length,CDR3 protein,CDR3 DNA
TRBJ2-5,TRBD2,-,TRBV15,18,CATSSLAGLAGPKETQYF,TGTGCCACCAGCAGCTTGGCCGGCCTAGCGGGTCCAAAAGAGACCCAGTACTTC
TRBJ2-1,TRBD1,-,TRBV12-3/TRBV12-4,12,CASSYDRGLQFF,TGTGCCAGCAGCTACGACAGGGGGCTTCAGTTCTTC
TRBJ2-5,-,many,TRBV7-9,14,CASSFWTYLETQYF,TGTGCCAGCAGCTTTTGGACGTACTTAGAGACCCAGTACTTC
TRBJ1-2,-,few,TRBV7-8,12,CASSFQGSGYTF,TGTGCCAGCAGCTTTCAGGGATCTGGCTACACCTTC
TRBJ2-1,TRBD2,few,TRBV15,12,CATSRREGEQFF,TGTGCCACCAGCAGGAGGGAGGGTGAGCAGTTCTTC
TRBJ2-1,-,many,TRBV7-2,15,CASRPALSGINEQFF,TGTGCCAGCAGACCGGCCCTAAGTGGAATCAATGAGCAGTTCTTC
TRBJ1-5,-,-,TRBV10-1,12,CASSEIGQPQHF,TGCGCCAGCAGTGAGATCGGTCAGCCCCAGCATTTT
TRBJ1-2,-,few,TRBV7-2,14,CASSLVGRPYGYTF,TGTGCCAGCAGCTTAGTCGGACGACCCTATGGCTACACCTTC
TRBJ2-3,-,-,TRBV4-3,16,CASSQGGGGLTDTQYF,TGCGCCAGCAGCCAAGGAGGGGGGGGCCTCACAGATACGCAGTATTTT
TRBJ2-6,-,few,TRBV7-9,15,CASSSPPRGANVLTF,TGTGCCAGCAGCTCCCCCCCACGGGGGGCCAACGTCCTGACTTTC
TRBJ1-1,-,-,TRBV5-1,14,CASSLQSRDTEAFF,TGCGCCAGCAGCTTACAGAGTAGGGACACTGAAGCTTTCTTT
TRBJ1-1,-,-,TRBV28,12,CASSLVGHQAFF,TGTGCCAGCAGTTTGGTGGGACACCAAGCTTTCTTT
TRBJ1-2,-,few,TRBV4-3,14,CASSQTDGHNGYTF,TGCGCCAGCAGCCAAACTGACGGACACAATGGCTACACCTTC
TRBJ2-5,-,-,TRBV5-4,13,CASTDRRQETQYF,TGTGCCAGCACCGACCGGAGGCAAGAGACCCAGTACTTC
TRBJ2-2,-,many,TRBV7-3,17,CASSPFMEASSTGELFF,TGTGCCAGCAGCCCCTTCATGGAGGCTTCCAGCACCGGGGAGCTGTTTTTT
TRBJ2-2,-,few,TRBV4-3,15,CASSQVRLLTGELFF,TGCGCCAGCAGCCAAGTTCGGCTACTCACCGGGGAGCTGTTTTTT
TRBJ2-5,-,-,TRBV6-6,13,CASSYFGRETQYF,TGTGCCAGCAGTTACTTCGGGAGAGAGACCCAGTACTTC
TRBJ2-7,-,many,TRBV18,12,CASSTSGYEQYF,TGTGCCAGCTCAACCTCAGGCTACGAGCAGTACTTC
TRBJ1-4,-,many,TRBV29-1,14,CSGTLQGTNEKLFF,TGCAGCGGTACCCTGCAGGGGACTAATGAAAAACTGTTTTTT
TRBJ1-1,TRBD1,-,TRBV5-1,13,CASSWGWDSEAFF,TGCGCCAGCAGCTGGGGGTGGGACAGTGAAGCTTTCTTT
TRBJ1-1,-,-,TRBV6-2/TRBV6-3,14,CASSYRGWNTEAFF,TGTGCCAGCAGTTACCGGGGCTGGAACACTGAAGCTTTCTTT
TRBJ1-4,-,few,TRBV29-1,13,CSASGGPNEKLFF,TGCAGCGCCAGTGGGGGCCCGAATGAAAAACTGTTTTTT
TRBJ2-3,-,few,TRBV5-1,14,CASSLFTITDTQYF,TGCGCCAGCAGCTTGTTCACGATCACAGATACGCAGTATTTT
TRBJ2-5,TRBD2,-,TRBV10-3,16,CAISEVSGGPRETQYF,TGTGCCATCAGTGAGGTTTCGGGGGGTCCTCGGGAGACCCAGTACTTC
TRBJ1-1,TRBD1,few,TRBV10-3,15,CAHSGRQGPDTEAFF,TGTGCCCATAGTGGGCGACAGGGGCCCGACACTGAAGCTTTCTTT
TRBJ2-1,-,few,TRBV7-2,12,CASSLTEYEQFF,TGTGCCAGCAGCTTAACAGAGTACGAGCAGTTCTTC
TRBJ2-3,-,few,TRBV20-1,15,CSARGPGHRTDTQYF,TGCAGTGCTAGAGGGCCGGGCCACCGCACAGATACGCAGTATTTT
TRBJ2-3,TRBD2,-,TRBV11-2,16,CASSLHGTSGLDTQYF,TGTGCCAGCAGCTTACACGGGACTAGTGGGCTGGATACGCAGTATTTT
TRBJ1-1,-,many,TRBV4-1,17,CASSQAAPGRPNTEAFF,TGCGCCAGCAGCCAAGCCGCCCCTGGTCGACCTAACACTGAAGCTTTCTTT
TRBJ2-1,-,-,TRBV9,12,CASSVVGWEQFF,TGTGCCAGCAGCGTAGTAGGCTGGGAGCAGTTCTTC
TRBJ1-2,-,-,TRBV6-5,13,CASSTGWTTGYTF,TGTGCCAGCAGTACCGGTTGGACGACCGGCTACACCTTC
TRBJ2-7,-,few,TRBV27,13,CASSLLRGYEQYF,TGTGCCAGCAGTTTATTGAGAGGGTACGAGCAGTACTTC
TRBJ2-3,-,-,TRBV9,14,CASSDKTATDTQYF,TGTGCCAGCAGCGATAAGACAGCCACAGATACGCAGTATTTT
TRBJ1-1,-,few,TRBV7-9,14,CASSLSQANTEAFF,TGTGCCAGCAGCTTAAGTCAGGCGAACACTGAAGCTTTCTTT
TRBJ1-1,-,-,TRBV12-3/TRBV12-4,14,CASSFSPGRTEAFF,TGTGCCAGCAGTTTTAGCCCAGGGAGAACTGAAGCTTTCTTT
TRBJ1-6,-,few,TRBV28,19,CASSMRPGRTSSYNSPLHF,TGTGCCAGCAGTATGCGTCCGGGACGGACGAGCTCCTATAATTCACCCCTCCACTTT
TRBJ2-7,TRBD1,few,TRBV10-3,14,CAITPRDRGNEQYF,TGTGCCATCACCCCCCGGGACAGGGGGAACGAGCAGTACTTC
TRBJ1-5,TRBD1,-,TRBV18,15,CASSPPGQGIQPQHF,TGTGCCAGCTCACCACCGGGACAGGGAATTCAGCCCCAGCATTTT
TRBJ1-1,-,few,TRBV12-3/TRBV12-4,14,CASSFRVLNTEAFF,TGTGCCAGCAGTTTCCGGGTGCTGAACACTGAAGCTTTCTTT